The next 28 T cell receptor beta chains were all read from a single sample in a study of blood T cell repertoires in COVID-19. TCRdb's table, derived via immunoSEQ multiplex PCR, lists solely in-frame clones and lacks some. The data show roughly 130,000 clones, approximately 80% seen once. The specimen was peripheral blood. Receptor source: a man aged 65 to 79 with acute or convalescent COVID-19.

This clone is a singleton in its sample. The chain is built from TRBV28 and TRBJ2-1; TRBD2 agrees at 11 bases. CDR1 and CDR2 (germline): MDHEN, SYDVKM. The CDR3 consists of 14 residues. The trim removed 5 bases at V and 6 bases at J, leaving 3 bases unmatched. CDR3 sequence: CASSGTSGFNEQFF. The CDR3 DNA reads as TGTGCCAGCAGTGGGACTAGCGGTTTCAATGAGCAGTTCTTC.

This chain links TRBV11-2 with TRBJ2-5; TRBD2 matches at 7 bases. Per germline, CDR1 SGHAT and CDR2 FQNNGV. The CDR3 contains 14 residues. The V and J ends lost 5 bases and 5 bases, in that order; junction bases with no gene match: 8. CDR3 bases: TGTGCCAGCAGCCCTAAAGCGGGGTGGGAGACCCAGTACTTC. Translation gives CASSPKAGWETQYF.

This clone was observed a single time. The chain joins TRBV6-5 to TRBJ2-1; D ambiguous. Germline V gene sequence: CDR1 MNHEY, CDR2 SVGAGI. This CDR3 has 11 amino acids. Deletions cut 7 bases from V and 4 bases from J, with 5 bases between. CDR3 protein: CASTVYNEQFF. The CDR3 region has the DNA TGTGCCAGCACCGTTTACAATGAGCAGTTCTTC.

This chain joins TRBV28 and TRBJ1-2; D ambiguous. Germline V gene data show CDR1 as MDHEN and CDR2 as SYDVKM. The germline V and J ends were trimmed by 5 bases and 4 bases, with 11 bases remaining between them. The CDR3 is made up of 13 amino acids. CDR3 sequence: CASSPTVLYGYTF. The CDR3 DNA reads as TGTGCCAGCAGTCCTACAGTGCTCTATGGCTACACCTTC.

This clone turned up a few times. The chain links TRBV11-2 to TRBJ1-1; 9 bases align to TRBD1. J was trimmed by 4 bases and V by 5 bases; bases with no gene match: 5. Germline-derived CDR1 and CDR2 are SGHAT and FQNNGV. CDR3 length: 14 residues. This CDR3 is CASSLGQGSTEAFF. The CDR3, as DNA: TGTGCCAGCAGCCTGGGACAGGGAAGCACTGAAGCTTTCTTT. Drawing the rest from reference TRBV11-2 and TRBJ1-1, the complete variable domain is EAGVAQSPRYKIIEKRQSVAFWCNPISGHATLYWYQQILGQGPKLLIQFQNNGVVDDSQLPKDRFSAERLKGVDSTLKIQPAKLEDSAVYLCASSLGQGSTEAFFGQGTRLTVV.

The V and J genes are TRBV10-3 and TRBJ1-3; D is unresolved. This CDR3 contains 14 residues. Trimming shortened V by 3 bases and J by 0 bases, and 6 bases separated the two germline ends. The germline V gene has CDR1 ENHRY and CDR2 SYGVKD. In nucleotides, the CDR3 is TGTGCCATCAGTGATGCGCCCTCTGGAAACACCATATATTTT. Translation: CAISDAPSGNTIYF.

V gene TRBV5-5 combines with J gene TRBJ2-7; 9 nucleotides match TRBD2. This CDR3 region has 16 residues. The V and J ends lost 4 bases and 2 bases, in that order; junction bases with no gene match: 10. The germline V gene encodes CDR1 SGHKS and CDR2 YYEKEE (reference sequence). CDR3 sequence reads: CASSGRGSGGTYEQYF. The CDR3 DNA reads TGTGCCAGCAGCGGGCGGGGTAGCGGGGGAACCTACGAGCAGTACTTC. The full variable domain, its missing parts supplied by reference TRBV5-5 and TRBJ2-7, is DAGVTQSPTHLIKTRGQQVTLRCSPISGHKSVSWYQQVLGQGPQFIFQYYEKEERGRGNFPDRFSARQFPNYSSELNVNALLLGDSALYLCASSGRGSGGTYEQYFGPGTRLTVT.

The rearrangement joins TRBV18 to TRBJ2-7; 9 nucleotides align to TRBD2. CDR3 size: 16 residues. Germline V gene lookup returns CDR1 KGHSH and CDR2 LQKENI. J gave up 5 bases and V 0 bases, and 8 bases lay outside the gene matches. CDR3 bases: TGTGCCAGCTCACCACCGTGGGGCGGGGGGGCCCACGAGCAGTACTTC. It specifies CASSPPWGGGAHEQYF.

This clone was observed a single time. The chain combines TRBV12-5 with TRBJ1-2; 9 bases match TRBD1. Trimming at V came to 1 base and at J to 8 bases, leaving 8 bases not matched to a gene. Germline V lookup: CDR1 LGHNT, CDR2 FRNRAP. CDR3 length: 15 amino acids. CDR3 sequence reads: CASGLGLGQGGGYTF. CDR3 coding DNA: TGTGCTAGTGGTTTGGGGCTGGGACAGGGCGGCGGCTACACCTTC.

V is TRBV5-1 and J is TRBJ1-1, with D tentatively TRBD1 (6 bases). Germline V gene data show CDR1 as SGHRS and CDR2 as YFSETQ. This CDR3 is 15 amino acids long. Between the trimmed V and J ends, which lost 3 bases and 5 bases, there was a span of 17 bases. CDR3 amino acids: CASSSAQGIRTEAFF. CDR3 DNA sequence: TGCGCCAGCAGCTCAGCACAGGGCATTCGGACTGAAGCTTTCTTT.

The genes are TRBV18 and TRBJ1-2; no clear D. Germline V lookup: CDR1 KGHSH, CDR2 LQKENI. Trimming cost V 6 bases and J 4 bases, with 12 bases left between them. The CDR3 consists of 13 residues. CDR3 bases: TGTGCCAGCTCCTCCCAGAGGGCCTATGGCTACACCTTC. Amino acids: CASSSQRAYGYTF.

The chain combines TRBV6-1 with TRBJ1-3; the match to TRBD1 covers 8 bases. V trimming: 3 bases; J trimming: 4 bases; junction bases outside the gene matches: 5. The CDR3 spans 15 residues. Per the germline V gene, CDR1 is MNHNS and CDR2 is SASEGT. The CDR3 DNA sequence: TGTGCCAGCAGTGAGGGGACAGGAGCCGGAAACACCATATATTTT. This translates into CASSEGTGAGNTIYF.

This clone was seen only a few times. The chain couples TRBV7-8 to TRBJ2-3, with 8 bases lining up with TRBD1. This CDR3 has 17 amino acids. The V gene's germline CDR1 is SGHVS and CDR2 FQNEAQ. V shed 5 bases, J shed 0 bases, and the junction held 10 bases outside the gene matches. DNA of the CDR3: TGTGCCAGCAGCCCCCAGAGACAGGGGATAAGCACAGATACGCAGTATTTT. Its protein is CASSPQRQGISTDTQYF.

This chain links TRBV18 with TRBJ1-1; TRBD1 might be the D (5 bases). Germline loops: CDR1 KGHSH, CDR2 LQKENI. The CDR3 is made up of 12 amino acids. Trimming cost V 10 bases and J 13 bases, with 22 bases left between them. The DNA of the CDR3 is TGTGCCACCTCGGGAGGCAGGGATCGGGTTTTCTTT. This encodes CATSGGRDRVFF.

V usage is TRBV12-5 and J usage is TRBJ2-1; D uncertain. With 5 bases removed from V and 5 bases from J, the gap between germline ends came to 7 bases. This CDR3 has 12 residues. The V gene's germline CDR1 is LGHNT and CDR2 FRNRAP. This CDR3 reads CASGPRDNEQFF. In nucleotides, the CDR3 is TGTGCTAGTGGTCCCCGGGACAATGAGCAGTTCTTC.

V gene TRBV11-2 combines with J gene TRBJ2-1; 11 bases match TRBD2. V lost 5 bases, J lost 9 bases, and 18 bases stayed unmatched. The CDR3 length is 18 residues. Germline V lookup: CDR1 SGHAT, CDR2 FQNNGV. In DNA form, the CDR3 reads TGTGCCAGCAGCGGCAGGTCTAGCGGGGGGCCCCGGGGTGGTGAGCAGTTCTTC. Amino acids: CASSGRSSGGPRGGEQFF.

The J gene is TRBJ1-6, the V gene TRBV5-1; D not certain. Germline loops: CDR1 SGHRS, CDR2 YFSETQ. Deletions cut 5 bases from V and 0 bases from J, with 6 bases between. This CDR3 has 14 amino acids. Here the CDR3 reads CASRWSSYNSPLHF. CDR3 coding DNA: TGCGCCAGCAGGTGGAGCTCCTATAATTCACCCCTCCACTTT.

CDR3 sequence: CASSRGQEISGANVLTF. DNA for the CDR3: TGTGCCAGCAGCCGGGGACAGGAGATCTCTGGGGCCAACGTCCTGACTTTC. V is TRBV5-4 and J is TRBJ2-6, with TRBD1 identical over 8 bases. Germline CDR1 reads SGHNT; CDR2 reads YYREEE (reference sequence). The CDR3 contains 17 residues. Trimming removed 4 bases from V and 0 bases from J; junction bases left unmatched: 6.

The J gene is TRBJ1-6, the V gene TRBV5-1; weak D call: TRBD1 (6 bases). CDR3 length: 14 residues. The germline gives CDR1 SGHRS, CDR2 YFSETQ. Trimming left V 3 bases short and J 9 bases short, with 13 bases between. CDR3 in DNA: TGCGCCAGCAGCTCTCAGGGGCCCGGTTCACCCCTCCACTTT. Amino acid sequence: CASSSQGPGSPLHF.

V usage is TRBV5-6 and J usage is TRBJ2-7; 7 bases map to TRBD1. This CDR3 region has 14 residues. V lost 8 bases to trimming and J lost 3 bases; unmatched junction nucleotides: 11. From germline, CDR1 is SGHDT and CDR2 YYEEEE. The chain's CDR3 is CASTILGQSYEQYF. CDR3 coding DNA: TGTGCCAGTACCATCCTGGGACAGAGCTACGAGCAGTACTTC.

The chain uses TRBV9 and TRBJ2-3; D may be TRBD2 (5 bases). Trimming removed 5 bases at V and 5 bases at J, with 9 bases between. Germline V lookup: CDR1 SGDLS, CDR2 YYNGEE. The CDR3 totals 12 residues. CDR3 bases: TGTGCCAGCAGTCGAGAGGGAGATACGCAGTATTTT. Translated, it gives CASSREGDTQYF. Using reference TRBV9 and TRBJ2-3 for the parts outside the CDR3, the full variable domain is DSGVTQTPKHLITATGQRVTLRCSPRSGDLSVYWYQQSLDQGLQFLIQYYNGEERAKGNILERFSAQQFPDLHSELNLSSLELGDSALYFCASSREGDTQYFGPGTRLTVL.

This clone occurred a few times. The genes are TRBV6-5 and TRBJ1-5; D possibly corresponds to TRBD1 (5 bases). V lost 6 bases, J lost 2 bases, and 11 bases lay in between. Germline V gene data show CDR1 as MNHEY and CDR2 as SVGAGI. The CDR3 is 14 amino acids. The CDR3, as DNA: TGTGCCAGCAGCCAGGGATCGCGCAATCAGCCCCAGCATTTT. Translated: CASSQGSRNQPQHF.

This clone has just a few counts. The chain employs TRBV6-5 and TRBJ2-7; weak D call: TRBD2 (6 bases). Looked up from germline, CDR1 is MNHEY and CDR2 is SVGAGI. This CDR3 comprises 13 residues. V shed 4 bases and J shed 6 bases, with 13 bases lying between them. The DNA for the CDR3 is TGTGCCAGCAGTTCGACTAGTTCGGGCGAGCAGTACTTC. Translating gives CASSSTSSGEQYF.

The chain carries TRBV5-4 and TRBJ2-1; 12 bases are shared with TRBD2. CDR3 length: 16 residues. CDR1 SGHNT and CDR2 YYREEE come from the germline V gene (reference sequence). V dropped 5 bases and J dropped 3; count of bases not matched to a gene: 6. CDR3 amino acids: CASRETSGGLYNEQFF. The DNA for the CDR3 is TGTGCCAGCAGGGAGACTAGCGGGGGTCTCTACAATGAGCAGTTCTTC.

The V call is TRBV5-1, the J call TRBJ2-7, with D possibly TRBD1 on 6 matching bases. This CDR3 region has 15 residues. Between the trimmed V and J ends, which lost 4 bases and 1 base, there was a span of 15 bases. The germline V gene has CDR1 SGHRS and CDR2 YFSETQ. CDR3 region: CASSVGHSSSYEQYF. CDR3 DNA: TGCGCCAGCAGCGTGGGACACTCATCATCCTACGAGCAGTACTTC.

This sequence joins TRBV28 and TRBJ1-3, with D perhaps matching TRBD1 (5 bases). The CDR3 is made up of 14 amino acids. In germline, CDR1 is MDHEN, CDR2 SYDVKM. V was clipped by 7 bases and J by 0 bases, with 10 bases between them. The CDR3 DNA sequence: TGTGCCAGCACCGTGGGGGGCTCTGGAAACACCATATATTTT. Its protein is CASTVGGSGNTIYF.

J is TRBJ2-5 and V is TRBV11-2; the match to TRBD1 covers 7 bases. The germline V gene encodes CDR1 SGHAT and CDR2 FQNNGV. The trim removed 4 bases at V and 5 bases at J, leaving 7 bases unmatched. The length of the CDR3 is 14 residues. CDR3 protein: CASSSLRGRETQYF. CDR3 nucleotide sequence: TGTGCCAGCAGCTCCCTGAGGGGGCGGGAGACCCAGTACTTC.

The rearrangement links TRBV7-9 to TRBJ1-1; D is ambiguous. Per germline, CDR1 SEHNR and CDR2 FQNEAQ (reference sequence). This CDR3 is built from 12 residues. V was shortened by 5 bases and J by 11 bases, with 15 bases between the two germline ends. The CDR3 nucleotides are TGTGCCAGCAGCCTAACAGCGGGGTCGGCTTTCTTT. Translating it yields CASSLTAGSAFF.